This T cell receptor (beta chain) was identified during a study of T cell repertoires in cytomegalovirus infection. Turning to the study itself: Public signatures in TCR beta pointed to CMV infection and matching HLA type.

As for this clonotype: Antigen specificity is unknown.

In TCRdb, the reads were re-called with MiXCR into one record per CDR3 protein. This sample has about 500,000 distinct CDR3 sequences, with around 30% found just once. J gave up 2 bases and V 3 bases, and 7 bases lay outside the gene matches. This CDR3 has 16 residues. Per germline, CDR1 SGHTS and CDR2 YDEGEE. Overall study results and limits: Clonotype analysis showed dominance of the ex vivo response by HLA-C-restricted CMV-specific TCR beta clonotypes.

This chain connects TRBV5-8 to TRBJ2-1; 8 nucleotides agree with TRBD1. This receptor was identified in a human donor in good health (CMV status not recorded). Some clones in this sample may be carry-over from other donors' samples. The starting material was cultured PBMCs, obtained from culture after CMV antigen stimulation. The CDR3 nucleotides are TGTGCCAGCAGCTACTTTTACAGGGGGGCCTACAATGAGCAGTTCTTC. It is translated as CASSYFYRGAYNEQFF.